The rows below give T cell receptor beta chains drawn from one sample of a study of blood T cell repertoires in COVID-19. Measured with immunoSEQ multiplex PCR; TCRdb has only the in-frame clones, and not every one. The sample has around 86,000 clones; 70% to 90% are singletons. The sample comprised peripheral blood. The receptors stem from a human donor with acute or convalescent COVID-19. The donor label of this sample is uncertain. The CDR3 runs from the conserved cysteine through the conserved F or W. Fields, in order: J gene, V gene, CDR3 protein.

j_call: TRBJ2-7
v_call: TRBV5-1
cdr3_aa: CASSYDNYEQYF

j_call: TRBJ1-1
v_call: TRBV2
cdr3_aa: CASSEGDSRQAFF

j_call: TRBJ2-2
v_call: TRBV3-1/TRBV3-2
cdr3_aa: CASGDRGPGTGELFF

j_call: TRBJ2-7
v_call: TRBV6-5
cdr3_aa: CASSKGGSYEQYF

j_call: TRBJ2-7
v_call: TRBV7-2
cdr3_aa: CASSFGQGATYEQYF

j_call: TRBJ2-6
v_call: TRBV7-3
cdr3_aa: CASSSLGGRGPGANVLTF

j_call: TRBJ2-5
v_call: TRBV18
cdr3_aa: CASSPRQGAEETQYF

j_call: TRBJ2-5
v_call: TRBV28
cdr3_aa: CASTFGQGQETQYF

j_call: TRBJ1-5
v_call: TRBV5-1
cdr3_aa: CASRPTLNSNQPQHF

j_call: TRBJ2-7
v_call: TRBV30
cdr3_aa: CAWSGTREQYF

j_call: TRBJ1-2
v_call: TRBV6-5
cdr3_aa: CASSYKGGGNYGYTF

j_call: TRBJ1-1
v_call: TRBV11-2
cdr3_aa: CASSGRQGNTEAFF

j_call: TRBJ1-2
v_call: TRBV5-1
cdr3_aa: CASSLVAGTGGYYGYTF

j_call: TRBJ2-3
v_call: TRBV7-6
cdr3_aa: CASSKTPSRDRGSPLVTDTQYF

j_call: TRBJ2-1
v_call: TRBV6-1
cdr3_aa: CASSEGPLAGSNEQFF

j_call: TRBJ2-3
v_call: TRBV29-1
cdr3_aa: CSVEAGTSGTDTQYF

j_call: TRBJ1-2
v_call: TRBV2
cdr3_aa: CASRPGPTGAVYGYTF

j_call: TRBJ1-1
v_call: TRBV6-5
cdr3_aa: CASTAGTGLNTEAFF

j_call: TRBJ2-3
v_call: TRBV5-5
cdr3_aa: CASSGNSGGAPDTQYF

j_call: TRBJ1-2
v_call: TRBV28
cdr3_aa: CASSLQLYGYTF

j_call: TRBJ1-1
v_call: TRBV11-2
cdr3_aa: CASSVRMGSNTEAFF

j_call: TRBJ1-2
v_call: TRBV6-2/TRBV6-3
cdr3_aa: CASSYAEGYGYTF

j_call: TRBJ2-2
v_call: TRBV5-4
cdr3_aa: CASSKGTRGVTGELFF

j_call: TRBJ1-3
v_call: TRBV5-6
cdr3_aa: CASSSLGQEFLSGNTIYF

j_call: TRBJ1-2
v_call: TRBV19
cdr3_aa: CASSVLGTGVIGYTF

j_call: TRBJ2-3
v_call: TRBV5-1
cdr3_aa: CASSPDRWGTDTQYF

j_call: TRBJ1-2
v_call: TRBV12-3/TRBV12-4
cdr3_aa: CASSFGGAISYTF

j_call: TRBJ2-1
v_call: TRBV20-1
cdr3_aa: CSASDRAQFF

j_call: TRBJ2-2
v_call: TRBV24-1
cdr3_aa: CATSDLGTGRRGELFF

j_call: TRBJ1-1
v_call: TRBV19
cdr3_aa: CASSMPATGGTEAFF

j_call: TRBJ1-1
v_call: TRBV5-1
cdr3_aa: CASSLGDKNTEAFF

j_call: TRBJ1-2
v_call: TRBV7-6
cdr3_aa: CASSKNAGQKEGYTF

j_call: TRBJ2-7
v_call: TRBV7-9
cdr3_aa: CASSLALRWSEQYF

j_call: TRBJ1-4
v_call: TRBV28
cdr3_aa: CASSLWGLATNEKLFF

j_call: TRBJ2-5
v_call: TRBV3-1/TRBV3-2
cdr3_aa: CASSHQNITQETQYF

j_call: TRBJ1-1
v_call: TRBV28
cdr3_aa: CASSLRDSREAFF

j_call: TRBJ2-1
v_call: TRBV5-5
cdr3_aa: CASSGGLNNEQFF

j_call: TRBJ2-7
v_call: TRBV13
cdr3_aa: CASSRGLLGEQYF

j_call: TRBJ1-2
v_call: TRBV4-2
cdr3_aa: CASSQVTNPVGYGYTF

j_call: TRBJ2-7
v_call: TRBV18
cdr3_aa: CASSPGQGRASSEQYF

j_call: TRBJ1-2
v_call: TRBV5-6
cdr3_aa: CASSPRQVARGYTF

j_call: TRBJ1-1
v_call: TRBV19
cdr3_aa: CASMFRGNTEAFF

j_call: TRBJ1-2
v_call: TRBV6-5
cdr3_aa: CASSPDGGLGGYTF

j_call: TRBJ2-4
v_call: TRBV19
cdr3_aa: CASSIEERTNIQYF

j_call: TRBJ1-2
v_call: TRBV6-5
cdr3_aa: CASSYSAVDYGYTF

j_call: TRBJ2-7
v_call: TRBV5-5
cdr3_aa: CASSLALAGAYYEQYF

j_call: TRBJ2-1
v_call: TRBV2
cdr3_aa: CASRLADSYNEQFF

j_call: TRBJ2-3
v_call: TRBV6-4
cdr3_aa: CASARGHSTDTQYF

j_call: TRBJ1-2
v_call: TRBV9
cdr3_aa: CASSAYGTGGSYGYTF

j_call: TRBJ2-7
v_call: TRBV5-8
cdr3_aa: CASSLQGAAYEQYF

j_call: TRBJ2-6
v_call: TRBV10-3
cdr3_aa: CAIRGPGGNSGANVLTF

j_call: TRBJ2-5
v_call: TRBV5-1
cdr3_aa: CASSLGTSGAVNAQYF

j_call: TRBJ1-1
v_call: TRBV27
cdr3_aa: CASSSKTGGANTEAFF

j_call: TRBJ1-5
v_call: TRBV4-1
cdr3_aa: CASSQDRGNQPQHF

j_call: TRBJ2-2
v_call: TRBV18
cdr3_aa: CASSPLEGAGELFF

j_call: TRBJ2-7
v_call: TRBV7-9
cdr3_aa: CASSRSGQEYEQYF